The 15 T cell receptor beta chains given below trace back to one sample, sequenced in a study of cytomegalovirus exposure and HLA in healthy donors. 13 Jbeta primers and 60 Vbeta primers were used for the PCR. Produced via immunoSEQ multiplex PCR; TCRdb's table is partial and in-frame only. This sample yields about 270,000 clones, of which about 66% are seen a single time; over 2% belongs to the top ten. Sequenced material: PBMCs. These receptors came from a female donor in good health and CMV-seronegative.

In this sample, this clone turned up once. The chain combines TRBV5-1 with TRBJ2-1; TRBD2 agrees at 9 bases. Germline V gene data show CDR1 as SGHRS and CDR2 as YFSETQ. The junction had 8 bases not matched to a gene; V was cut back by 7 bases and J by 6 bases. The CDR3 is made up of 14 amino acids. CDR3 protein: CASRPTSGLNEQFF. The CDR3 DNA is TGCGCCAGCCGCCCGACTAGCGGACTCAATGAGCAGTTCTTC.

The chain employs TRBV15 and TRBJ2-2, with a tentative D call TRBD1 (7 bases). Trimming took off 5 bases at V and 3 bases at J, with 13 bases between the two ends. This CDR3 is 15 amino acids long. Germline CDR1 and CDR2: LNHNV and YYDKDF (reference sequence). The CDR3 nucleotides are TGTGCCACCAGCCCAGGGGGGCCGGACACCGGGGAGCTGTTTTTT. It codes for CATSPGGPDTGELFF.

CDR3 amino acids: CASSLQQTGTYEQYF. The CDR3 nucleotides are TGCGCCAGCAGCTTGCAACAGACCGGGACCTACGAGCAGTACTTC. The rearrangement links TRBV5-1 to TRBJ2-7; weak D call: TRBD2 (5 bases). V lost 1 base, J lost 2 bases, and 13 bases lay in between. CDR3 length equals 15 residues. Germline CDR1 reads SGHRS; CDR2 reads YFSETQ.

The CDR3 loop is CASSSIAGGSGELFF. Written as DNA, the CDR3 is TGTGCCAGCAGTTCCATCGCGGGGGGCTCCGGGGAGCTGTTTTTT. The rearrangement uses TRBV27 and TRBJ2-2; 8 bases match TRBD2. V trimming: 4 bases; J trimming: 6 bases; junction bases outside the gene matches: 7. The germline V gene has CDR1 MNHEY and CDR2 SMNVEV (reference sequence). This CDR3 region has 15 residues.

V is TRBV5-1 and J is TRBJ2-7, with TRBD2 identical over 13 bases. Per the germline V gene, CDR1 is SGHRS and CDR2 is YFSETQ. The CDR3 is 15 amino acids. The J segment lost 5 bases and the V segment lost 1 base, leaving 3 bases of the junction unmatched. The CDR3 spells CASSLRLAGGDEQYF. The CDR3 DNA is TGCGCCAGCAGCTTGAGACTAGCGGGAGGAGACGAGCAGTACTTC.

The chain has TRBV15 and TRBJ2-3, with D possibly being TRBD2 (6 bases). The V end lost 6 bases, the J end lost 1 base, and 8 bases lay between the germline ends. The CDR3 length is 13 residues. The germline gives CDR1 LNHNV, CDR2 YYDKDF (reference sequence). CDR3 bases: TGTGCCACCAGGCCTAGCGGCACAGATACGCAGTATTTT. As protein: CATRPSGTDTQYF.

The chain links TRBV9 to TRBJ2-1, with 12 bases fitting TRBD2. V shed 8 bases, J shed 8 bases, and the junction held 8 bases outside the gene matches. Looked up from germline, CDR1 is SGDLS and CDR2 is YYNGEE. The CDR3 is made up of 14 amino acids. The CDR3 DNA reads TGTGCCAGTCAAATGACTAGCGGGAGCGATGAGCAGTTCTTC. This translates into CASQMTSGSDEQFF.

The CDR3 DNA follows: TGTGCCAGCAGTGAATCGGCAGGGAAAGTGGGTGAGCAGTTCTTC. This encodes CASSESAGKVGEQFF. V is TRBV25-1 and J is TRBJ2-1, with D possibly matching TRBD1 (5 bases). The CDR3 spans 15 residues. The V gene lost 1 base and the J gene lost 9 bases, with 16 bases spanning the gap. Germline lookup yields CDR1 MGHDK and CDR2 SYGVNS.

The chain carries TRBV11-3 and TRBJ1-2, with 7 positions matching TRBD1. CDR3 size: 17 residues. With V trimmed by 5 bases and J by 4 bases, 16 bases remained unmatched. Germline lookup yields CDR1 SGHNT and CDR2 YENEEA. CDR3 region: CASSIVLTGKGPYGYTF. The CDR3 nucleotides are TGTGCCAGCAGCATAGTACTGACAGGGAAGGGTCCCTATGGCTACACCTTC.

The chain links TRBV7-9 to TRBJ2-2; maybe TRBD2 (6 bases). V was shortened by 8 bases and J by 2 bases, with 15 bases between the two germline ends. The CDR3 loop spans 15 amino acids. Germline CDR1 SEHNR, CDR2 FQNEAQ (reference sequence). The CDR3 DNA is TGTGCCAGCTCCGAGGGCGGGACTAACACCGGGGAGCTGTTTTTT. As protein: CASSEGGTNTGELFF.

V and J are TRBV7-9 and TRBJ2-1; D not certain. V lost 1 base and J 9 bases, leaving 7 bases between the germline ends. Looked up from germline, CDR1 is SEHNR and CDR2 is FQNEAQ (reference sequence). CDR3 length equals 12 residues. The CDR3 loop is CASSLEYGEQFF. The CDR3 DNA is TGTGCCAGCAGCTTAGAATACGGTGAGCAGTTCTTC.

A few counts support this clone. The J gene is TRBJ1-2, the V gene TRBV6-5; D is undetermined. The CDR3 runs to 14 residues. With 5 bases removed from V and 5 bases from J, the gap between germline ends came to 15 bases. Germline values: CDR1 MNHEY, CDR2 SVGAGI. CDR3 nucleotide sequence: TGTGCCAGCAGTCCCCTAGGAGGGAATTATGGCTACACCTTC. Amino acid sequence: CASSPLGGNYGYTF.

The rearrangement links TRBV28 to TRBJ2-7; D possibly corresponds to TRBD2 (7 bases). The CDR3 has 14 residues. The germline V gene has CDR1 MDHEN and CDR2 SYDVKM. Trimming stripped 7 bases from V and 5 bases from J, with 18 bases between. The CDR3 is CASNGGGSVNEQYF. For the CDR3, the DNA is TGTGCCAGCAACGGGGGCGGGAGTGTGAACGAGCAGTACTTC.

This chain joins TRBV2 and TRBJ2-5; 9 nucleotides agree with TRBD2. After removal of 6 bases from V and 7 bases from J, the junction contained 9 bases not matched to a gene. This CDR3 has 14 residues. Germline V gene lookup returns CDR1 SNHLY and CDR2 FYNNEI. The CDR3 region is CASREISGSWTQYF. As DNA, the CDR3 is TGTGCCAGCAGGGAAATTAGCGGGAGTTGGACCCAGTACTTC.

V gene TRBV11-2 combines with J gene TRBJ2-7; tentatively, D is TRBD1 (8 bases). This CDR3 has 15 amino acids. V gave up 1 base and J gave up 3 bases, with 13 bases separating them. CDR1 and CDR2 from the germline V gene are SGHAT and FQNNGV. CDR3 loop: CASSLVDREGYEQYF. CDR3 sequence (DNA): TGTGCCAGCAGCTTAGTGGACAGGGAGGGCTACGAGCAGTACTTC.